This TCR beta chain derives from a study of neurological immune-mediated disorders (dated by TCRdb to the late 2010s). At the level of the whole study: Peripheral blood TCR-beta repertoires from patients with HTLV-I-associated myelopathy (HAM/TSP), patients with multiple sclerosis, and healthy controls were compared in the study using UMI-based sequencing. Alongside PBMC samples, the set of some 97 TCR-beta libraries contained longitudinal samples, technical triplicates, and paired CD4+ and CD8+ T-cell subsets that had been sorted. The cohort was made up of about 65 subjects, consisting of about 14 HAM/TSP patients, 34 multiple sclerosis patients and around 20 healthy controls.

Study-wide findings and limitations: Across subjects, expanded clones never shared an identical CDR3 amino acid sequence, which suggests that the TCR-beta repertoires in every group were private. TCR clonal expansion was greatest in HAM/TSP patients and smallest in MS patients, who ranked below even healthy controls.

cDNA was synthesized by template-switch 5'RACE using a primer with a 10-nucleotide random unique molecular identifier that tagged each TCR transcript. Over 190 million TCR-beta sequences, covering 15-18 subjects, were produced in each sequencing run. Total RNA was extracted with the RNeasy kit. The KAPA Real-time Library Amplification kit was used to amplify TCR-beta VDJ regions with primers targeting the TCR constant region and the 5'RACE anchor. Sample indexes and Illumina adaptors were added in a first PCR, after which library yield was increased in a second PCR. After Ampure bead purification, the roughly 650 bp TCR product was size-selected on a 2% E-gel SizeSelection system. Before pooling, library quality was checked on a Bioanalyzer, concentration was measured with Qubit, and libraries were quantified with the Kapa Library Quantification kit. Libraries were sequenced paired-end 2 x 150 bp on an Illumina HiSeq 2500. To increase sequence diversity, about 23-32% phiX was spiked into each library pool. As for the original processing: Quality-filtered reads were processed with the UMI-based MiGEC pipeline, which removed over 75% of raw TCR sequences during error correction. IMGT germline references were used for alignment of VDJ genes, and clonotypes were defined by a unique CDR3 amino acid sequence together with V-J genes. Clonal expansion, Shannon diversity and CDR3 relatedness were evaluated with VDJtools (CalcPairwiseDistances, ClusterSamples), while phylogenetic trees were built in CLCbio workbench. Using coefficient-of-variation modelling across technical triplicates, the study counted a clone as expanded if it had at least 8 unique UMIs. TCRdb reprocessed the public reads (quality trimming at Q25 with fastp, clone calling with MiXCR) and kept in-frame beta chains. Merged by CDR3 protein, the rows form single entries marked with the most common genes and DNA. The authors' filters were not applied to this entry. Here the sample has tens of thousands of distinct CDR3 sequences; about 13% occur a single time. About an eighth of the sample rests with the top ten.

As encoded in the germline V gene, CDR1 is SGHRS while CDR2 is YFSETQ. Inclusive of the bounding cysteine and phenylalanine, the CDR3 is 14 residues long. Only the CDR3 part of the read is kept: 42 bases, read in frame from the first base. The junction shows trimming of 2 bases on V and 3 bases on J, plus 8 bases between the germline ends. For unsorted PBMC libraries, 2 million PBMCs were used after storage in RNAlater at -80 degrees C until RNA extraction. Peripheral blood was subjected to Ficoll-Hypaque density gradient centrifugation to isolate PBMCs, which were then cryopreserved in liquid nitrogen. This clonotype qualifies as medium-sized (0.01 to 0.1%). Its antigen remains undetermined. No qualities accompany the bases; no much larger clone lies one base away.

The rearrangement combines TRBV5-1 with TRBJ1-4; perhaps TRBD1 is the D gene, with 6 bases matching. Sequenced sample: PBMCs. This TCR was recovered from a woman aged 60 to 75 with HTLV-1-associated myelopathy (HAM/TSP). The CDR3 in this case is CASSLQGSNEKLFF. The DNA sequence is TGCGCCAGCAGCTTACAGGGTTCTAATGAAAAACTGTTTTTT.